What follows are 18 T cell receptor beta chains derived from one specimen sequenced in a study of T cell changes during pregnancy in multiple sclerosis. The table came from immunoSEQ multiplex PCR; TCRdb's copy has only in-frame clones and leaves some out. This sample yields some 43,000 clones, of which roughly 91% are seen a single time; over 8% belongs to the top ten. Specimen: CD8+ T cells from peripheral blood mononuclear cells, collected in the first trimester of pregnancy. These receptors originate from a female donor with multiple sclerosis, enrolled in a pregnancy study.

This clone was counted once. This chain uses TRBV29-1 with TRBJ2-7, with D possibly matching TRBD1 (6 bases). The CDR3 length is 13 residues. V lost 7 bases, J lost 2 bases, and 15 bases lay in between. Looked up from germline, CDR1 is SQVTM and CDR2 is ANQGSEA. This CDR3 reads CSASGTPTYEQYF. The CDR3 coding sequence is TGCAGCGCCTCCGGGACACCTACCTACGAGCAGTACTTC.

V usage is TRBV19 and J usage is TRBJ2-7; 12 bases are shared with TRBD2. Germline trimming cut 2 bases from V and 5 bases from J; bases unmatched to any gene: 4. The length of the CDR3 is 15 residues. CDR1 LNHDA and CDR2 SQIVND come from the germline V gene (reference sequence). This chain's CDR3 is CASSITSGGFDEQYF. CDR3 DNA sequence: TGTGCCAGTAGTATAACTAGCGGGGGGTTCGACGAGCAGTACTTC.

The chain employs TRBV5-5 and TRBJ1-1, with unresolved D. In germline, CDR1 is SGHKS, CDR2 YYEKEE (reference sequence). Deletions cut 4 bases from V and 0 bases from J, with 10 bases between. CDR3 length: 14 residues. CDR3 in DNA: TGTGCCAGCAGCAGGAGGGCCATGAACACTGAAGCTTTCTTT. Translating gives CASSRRAMNTEAFF. Full variable domain (outside the CDR3, taken from reference TRBV5-5 and TRBJ1-1): DAGVTQSPTHLIKTRGQQVTLRCSPISGHKSVSWYQQVLGQGPQFIFQYYEKEERGRGNFPDRFSARQFPNYSSELNVNALLLGDSALYLCASSRRAMNTEAFFGQGTRLTVV.

The genes are TRBV2 and TRBJ1-4; D possibly corresponds to TRBD1 (5 bases). CDR3 length: 13 residues. Germline V gene lookup returns CDR1 SNHLY and CDR2 FYNNEI. The germline V and J ends were trimmed by 8 bases and 10 bases, with 17 bases remaining between them. In DNA form, the CDR3 reads TGTGCCAGCTTTGGCCCCGGGGGACGAAAACTGTTTTTT. Residues: CASFGPGGRKLFF.

The chain joins TRBV27 to TRBJ2-6; 7 bases are a match to TRBD2. In germline, CDR1 is MNHEY, CDR2 SMNVEV (reference sequence). This CDR3 is 18 amino acids long. The trim removed 1 base at V and 0 bases at J, leaving 6 bases unmatched. This CDR3 is CASSLYEGGSSGANVLTF. For the CDR3, the DNA is TGTGCCAGCAGTTTATATGAGGGCGGGAGCTCTGGGGCCAACGTCCTGACTTTC.

The DNA of the CDR3 is TGTGCCAGCAGCACAGGGGCCGGTGAGCAGTTCTTC. Its protein is CASSTGAGEQFF. The chain is built from TRBV14 and TRBJ2-1; 7 positions agree with TRBD1. The V gene's germline CDR1 is SGHDN and CDR2 FVKESK. The CDR3 is 12 amino acids. Losses at the gene ends were 5 bases for V and 9 bases for J; bases not matched to a gene: 4.

This chain connects TRBV27 to TRBJ1-5; 8 bases are shared with TRBD1. The V segment lost 8 bases and the J segment 0 bases; nucleotides outside the gene matches: 6. This CDR3 spans 15 amino acids. The germline V gene has CDR1 MNHEY and CDR2 SMNVEV (reference sequence). CDR3 region: CASVDRGFSNQPQHF. The CDR3 region has the DNA TGTGCCAGCGTAGACAGGGGATTTAGCAATCAGCCCCAGCATTTT.

The V and J genes are TRBV27 and TRBJ1-2, with 9 positions matching TRBD1. The CDR3 covers 15 residues. CDR1 MNHEY and CDR2 SMNVEV come from the germline V gene (reference sequence). The junction had 4 bases not matched to a gene; V was cut back by 5 bases and J by 0 bases. The CDR3 is CASSPTGGANYGYTF. The CDR3 DNA follows: TGTGCCAGCAGTCCGACAGGGGGAGCTAACTATGGCTACACCTTC.

This chain joins TRBV19 and TRBJ2-5; tentatively, D is TRBD1 (5 bases). CDR1 is LNHDA and CDR2 is SQIVND in the germline V gene (reference sequence). The V and J ends lost 10 bases and 5 bases respectively, with 17 bases between them. The CDR3 loop spans 13 amino acids. In DNA form, the CDR3 reads TGTGCCACAAACAAAGGGGCAATCGAGACCCAGTACTTC. Protein: CATNKGAIETQYF. The full variable domain, with the rest looked up from reference TRBV19 and TRBJ2-5, is DGGITQSPKYLFRKEGQNVTLSCEQNLNHDAMYWYRQDPGQGLRLIYYSQIVNDFQKGDIAEGYSVSREKKESFPLTVTSAQKNPTAFYLCATNKGAIETQYFGPGTRLLVL.

The chain joins TRBV13 to TRBJ2-3, with D perhaps matching TRBD2 (5 bases). Germline V gene data show CDR1 as PRHDT and CDR2 as FYEKMQ (reference sequence). The CDR3 length is 13 residues. V was trimmed by 3 bases and J by 5 bases, leaving 9 bases between them. The CDR3 loop reads CASSFPRGDTQYF. The DNA for the CDR3 is TGTGCCAGCAGCTTTCCACGGGGAGATACGCAGTATTTT.

This chain uses TRBV6-5 with TRBJ2-3; 7 bases align to TRBD1. V gave up 3 bases and J gave up 14 bases; unmatched junction bases: 8. Germline CDR1 reads MNHEY; CDR2 reads SVGAGI. The length of the CDR3 is 12 residues. In nucleotides, the CDR3 is TGTGCCAGCAGTTATGGGGACAGTAGTCTGTATTTT. Protein: CASSYGDSSLYF.

The chain combines TRBV27 with TRBJ1-2; 9 bases are shared with TRBD1. The CDR3 is 16 residues long. With 8 bases clipped from V and 2 bases from J, the junction kept 12 bases outside the gene matches. Germline loops: CDR1 MNHEY, CDR2 SMNVEV (reference sequence). The chain's CDR3 is CASSLSRDRANYGYTF. The CDR3 DNA is TGTGCCAGCTCCTTGTCCCGGGACAGGGCGAACTATGGCTACACCTTC.

The chain has TRBV5-1 and TRBJ2-1; 7 bases are shared with TRBD2. The germline CDR1 and CDR2 sequences are SGHRS and YFSETQ. This CDR3 is 15 amino acids long. With 2 bases clipped from V and 5 bases from J, the junction kept 7 bases outside the gene matches. CDR3 amino acids: CASSFSSGVNNEQFF. CDR3 in DNA: TGCGCCAGCAGCTTCTCAAGCGGGGTTAACAATGAGCAGTTCTTC. Combining the CDR3 with reference TRBV5-1 and TRBJ2-1 gives the whole variable domain KAGVTQTPRYLIKTRGQQVTLSCSPISGHRSVSWYQQTPGQGLQFLFEYFSETQRNKGNFPGRFSGRQFSNSRSEMNVSTLELGDSALYLCASSFSSGVNNEQFFGPGTRLTVL.

The chain combines TRBV2 with TRBJ2-1; tentative D call: TRBD2 (5 bases). V shed 5 bases and J shed 7 bases, with 9 bases lying between them. Germline V gives CDR1 SNHLY, CDR2 FYNNEI. The CDR3 totals 12 residues. Here the CDR3 DNA reads TGTGCCAGCAGTAGGAAGCGGAATGAGCAGTTCTTC. It yields the protein CASSRKRNEQFF. Based on the CDR3 plus reference TRBV2 and TRBJ2-1, the full variable domain is EPEVTQTPSHQVTQMGQEVILRCVPISNHLYFYWYRQILGQKVEFLVSFYNNEISEKSEIFDDQFSVERPDGSNFTLKIRSTKLEDSAMYFCASSRKRNEQFFGPGTRLTVL.

This chain links TRBV5-6 with TRBJ1-2; 12 nucleotides agree with TRBD1. Germline trimming cut 2 bases from V and 8 bases from J; bases unmatched to any gene: 16. Germline CDR1 SGHDT, CDR2 YYEEEE. The CDR3 totals 18 residues. The DNA for the CDR3 is TGTGCCAGCAGCTTAAATATGGGACAGGGGGCGCCAAGTAGGGGCTACACCTTC. Translating gives CASSLNMGQGAPSRGYTF.

This clone showed up just a few times. V is TRBV4-2 and J is TRBJ1-1; 10 bases are a match to TRBD1. The CDR3 runs to 16 residues. Losses at the gene ends were 0 bases for V and 4 bases for J; bases not matched to a gene: 5. CDR1 is LGHNA, CDR2 YNFKEQ, per germline. The CDR3 sequence is CASSQDPTGGFTEAFF. CDR3 DNA: TGTGCCAGCAGCCAAGATCCGACAGGGGGCTTCACTGAAGCTTTCTTT.

CDR3 loop: CASSYGTAGGYTF. CDR3 nucleotides: TGTGCCAGCAGTTATGGGACAGCTGGGGGCTACACCTTC. The J gene is TRBJ1-2, the V gene TRBV6-5, with TRBD1 matching 7 bases. CDR1 is MNHEY and CDR2 is SVGAGI in the germline V gene. After removal of 3 bases from V and 8 bases from J, the junction contained 6 bases not matched to a gene. This CDR3 has 13 amino acids.

CDR3 sequence reads: CASSFTGGYYEQYF. CDR3 nucleotides: TGCGCCAGCAGCTTTACAGGTGGCTACTACGAGCAGTACTTC. The chain employs TRBV5-1 and TRBJ2-7, with D perhaps TRBD1 (5 bases). Trimming pared 2 bases from V and 3 bases from J, leaving 12 bases between. The CDR3 contains 14 residues. The germline V gene encodes CDR1 SGHRS and CDR2 YFSETQ.